The 29 T cell receptor beta chains below come from one sample, sequenced in a study of T cells in localized non-small cell lung cancer. This table comes from immunoSEQ multiplex PCR, and its TCRdb copy is limited to in-frame clones, with some not included. Of about 72,000 clones listed, roughly 83% are singletons. The source was peripheral blood, collected before any cancer treatment. These receptors were taken from a female donor older than 55 with stage I lung adenocarcinoma.

The chain has TRBV12-5 and TRBJ1-1; 8 bases fit TRBD1. Germline assignment: CDR1 LGHNT and CDR2 FRNRAP. The CDR3 has 14 amino acids. The J segment lost 6 bases and the V segment lost 3 bases, leaving 6 bases of the junction unmatched. The CDR3 bases are TGTGCTAGTGGTTTAACTACAGGGGGGGCTGAAGCTTTCTTT. Encoded protein: CASGLTTGGAEAFF.

The J gene is TRBJ2-3, the V gene TRBV15; tentatively, D is TRBD2 (5 bases). This CDR3 has 18 amino acids. Trimming left V 0 bases short and J 4 bases short, with 20 bases between. Germline CDR1 and CDR2: LNHNV and YYDKDF (reference sequence). The CDR3 spells CATSRESSQKGAADTQYF. The CDR3 DNA is TGTGCCACCAGCAGAGAAAGTTCGCAAAAAGGAGCGGCAGATACGCAGTATTTT.

The chain carries TRBV4-1 and TRBJ1-4; a weak D match, TRBD1 (5 bases). CDR3 length: 12 amino acids. V was pared by 4 bases and J by 8 bases, with 8 bases between. Germline V lookup: CDR1 MGHRA, CDR2 YSYEKL. The CDR3 sequence: CASSLPGEKLFF. In DNA, the CDR3 is TGCGCCAGCAGCCTACCAGGGGAAAAACTGTTTTTT.

The chain recombines TRBV9 with TRBJ2-1; TRBD1 aligns across 8 bases. The ends lost 4 bases at V and 7 bases at J; junction bases unmatched: 7. From germline, CDR1 is SGDLS and CDR2 YYNGEE. The CDR3 spans 14 residues. The CDR3 loop is CASSPTGGVNEQFF. In DNA form, the CDR3 reads TGTGCCAGCAGCCCCACAGGGGGTGTTAATGAGCAGTTCTTC.

This clone was counted a few times. The CDR3 DNA follows: TGTGCCAGCAGCCCTACTCAGTCTGCTAACTATGGCTACACCTTC. Its translation: CASSPTQSANYGYTF. This chain links TRBV9 with TRBJ1-2; no reliable D call. Germline CDR1 and CDR2: SGDLS and YYNGEE. The CDR3 has 15 residues. Between the trimmed V and J ends, which lost 4 bases and 0 bases, there was a span of 13 bases.

V and J are TRBV19 and TRBJ2-2; D gene unclear. Germline V gene data show CDR1 as LNHDA and CDR2 as SQIVND (reference sequence). The ends were cut back, 1 base at V and 3 bases at J, with 9 bases in the middle. This CDR3 comprises 15 residues. The CDR3 nucleotides read TGTGCCAGTAGTATAGGTGGCAGAGACACCGGGGAGCTGTTTTTT. Encoded protein: CASSIGGRDTGELFF. Complete variable domain (other parts from reference TRBV19 and TRBJ2-2): DGGITQSPKYLFRKEGQNVTLSCEQNLNHDAMYWYRQDPGQGLRLIYYSQIVNDFQKGDIAEGYSVSREKKESFPLTVTSAQKNPTAFYLCASSIGGRDTGELFFGEGSRLTVL.

CDR3 sequence (DNA): TGTGCCAGCAGCATAGGGACTCCCGGCGGGCGCACTGAAGCTTTCTTT. Its protein product is CASSIGTPGGRTEAFF. The chain couples TRBV11-1 to TRBJ1-1, with D perhaps matching TRBD1 (5 bases). Per the germline V gene, CDR1 is SGHAT and CDR2 is FQDESV (reference sequence). This CDR3 is built from 16 residues. V lost 5 bases and J 4 bases, leaving 20 bases between the germline ends.

J is TRBJ2-3 and V is TRBV27, with TRBD2 matching over 13 bases. CDR1 and CDR2 (germline): MNHEY, SMNVEV (reference sequence). There are 16 residues in the CDR3. J gave up 7 bases and V 5 bases, and 9 bases lay outside the gene matches. The CDR3 region has the DNA TGTGCCAGCAGTCCCCCTTGGACTAGCGGGGGTTATACGCAGTATTTT. Its protein product is CASSPPWTSGGYTQYF.

The genes are TRBV5-4 and TRBJ2-5; D perhaps matches TRBD1 (6 bases). CDR3 length: 17 amino acids. The V end lost 2 bases, the J end lost 1 base, and 18 bases lay between the germline ends. Germline V gives CDR1 SGHNT, CDR2 YYREEE (reference sequence). CDR3 nucleotide sequence: TGTGCCAGCAGCTTAGCCGCGGGTCGAGGGGGCCAAGAGACCCAGTACTTC. It translates to CASSLAAGRGGQETQYF.

This rearrangement joins TRBV7-2 to TRBJ2-7; TRBD1 matches 10 bases. V was pared by 3 bases and J by 0 bases, with 5 bases of the junction left unmatched. The CDR3 length is 16 residues. CDR1 is SGHTA and CDR2 is FQGNSA in the germline V gene. The CDR3 nucleotides are TGTGCCAGCAGCTTTCAGACAGGGGGCGGCTCCTACGAGCAGTACTTC. It yields the protein CASSFQTGGGSYEQYF.

This rearrangement joins TRBV28 to TRBJ2-7; D not resolved. With 3 bases removed from V and 0 bases from J, the gap between germline ends came to 15 bases. The length of the CDR3 is 16 residues. Germline V gene lookup returns CDR1 MDHEN and CDR2 SYDVKM. CDR3 loop: CASSFFPGLSSYEQYF. As DNA, the CDR3 is TGTGCCAGCAGTTTCTTTCCCGGGCTTAGCTCCTACGAGCAGTACTTC.

This clone was seen a few times. The chain couples TRBV10-1 to TRBJ1-4; D is possibly TRBD1 (5 bases). Between the trimmed V and J ends, which lost 11 bases and 8 bases, there was a span of 12 bases. Germline V gene sequence: CDR1 WNHNN, CDR2 SYGVQD (reference sequence). The CDR3 loop spans 11 amino acids. The CDR3 reads CAWGIKEKLFF. The CDR3 DNA reads as TGCGCCTGGGGGATTAAGGAAAAACTGTTTTTT.

This clone was counted once. This sequence joins TRBV16 and TRBJ1-2, with D tentatively TRBD1 (6 bases). V dropped 6 bases and J dropped 2 bases, with 16 bases sitting between them. The CDR3 consists of 15 residues. Germline CDR1 and CDR2: KGHSY and FQNENV. In DNA, the CDR3 is TGTGCCAGCAGTTGGGGGGCCCAAGGGAACTATGGCTACACCTTC. Translated, it gives CASSWGAQGNYGYTF. Complete variable domain (other parts from reference TRBV16 and TRBJ1-2): GEEVAQTPKHLVRGEGQKAKLYCAPIKGHSYVFWYQQVLKNEFKFLISFQNENVFDETGMPKERFSAKCLPNSPCSLEIQATKLEDSAVYFCASSWGAQGNYGYTFGSGTRLTVV.

J is TRBJ2-5 and V is TRBV7-9; D is undetermined. There are 19 residues in the CDR3. The V gene's germline CDR1 is SEHNR and CDR2 FQNEAQ (reference sequence). V lost 2 bases to trimming and J lost 4 bases, with 26 bases between them. CDR3 DNA: TGTGCCAGCAGCTTACGTCTAAAGGGTAAGGAAGAGGACCGAGAGACCCAGTACTTC. The encoded protein is CASSLRLKGKEEDRETQYF.

This sequence joins TRBV5-6 and TRBJ2-3; 11 positions match TRBD2. From germline, CDR1 is SGHDT and CDR2 YYEEEE. J gave up 2 bases and V 0 bases, and 8 bases lay outside the gene matches. The CDR3 totals 18 residues. CDR3 residues: CASSLGLAGIENTDTQYF. The DNA of the CDR3 is TGTGCCAGCAGCTTGGGACTAGCGGGGATAGAGAACACAGATACGCAGTATTTT.

This clone was seen a handful of times. V and J are TRBV5-1 and TRBJ1-1, with a tentative D call TRBD1 (6 bases). The V gene's germline CDR1 is SGHRS and CDR2 YFSETQ. CDR3 length equals 14 residues. Deletions cut 4 bases from V and 5 bases from J, with 15 bases between. The CDR3 spells CASSRDTMGTEAFF. The CDR3 nucleotides are TGCGCCAGCAGCAGGGACACCATGGGGACTGAAGCTTTCTTT.

The chain joins TRBV4-3 to TRBJ2-7; the match to TRBD2 covers 12 bases. The J segment lost 5 bases and the V segment lost 5 bases, leaving 4 bases of the junction unmatched. The CDR3 contains 14 residues. The germline gives CDR1 LGHNA, CDR2 YSLEER. As DNA, the CDR3 is TGCGCCAGCAGCTGGACTAGCGGGATAAACGAGCAGTACTTC. Translated, it gives CASSWTSGINEQYF.

This chain uses TRBV7-9 with TRBJ1-2; D might be TRBD1 (5 bases). The CDR3 contains 14 residues. Germline V CDR1 and CDR2: SEHNR, FQNEAQ (reference sequence). V lost 6 bases, J lost 7 bases, and 18 bases lay in between. In DNA, the CDR3 is TGTGCCAGCAGTCGTCACCAGGGCTCTGCTGGCTACACCTTC. This encodes CASSRHQGSAGYTF.

J is TRBJ1-1 and V is TRBV25-1; the D gene is possibly TRBD1 (5 bases). The CDR3 contains 14 residues. Per the germline V gene, CDR1 is MGHDK and CDR2 is SYGVNS. V was cut by 1 base and J by 6 bases, with 12 bases left in between. DNA for the CDR3: TGTGCCAGCAGTGAATTAATTGCGGGGGCTGAAGCTTTCTTT. Translating gives CASSELIAGAEAFF.

The J gene is TRBJ2-2, the V gene TRBV5-1, with D tentatively TRBD1 (6 bases). CDR3 length: 16 amino acids. The germline V gene encodes CDR1 SGHRS and CDR2 YFSETQ. The V end lost 4 bases, the J end lost 4 bases, and 17 bases lay between the germline ends. DNA of the CDR3: TGCGCCAGCAGCCGTCTACAGGGCCCGGGCACCGGGGAGCTGTTTTTT. This translates into CASSRLQGPGTGELFF.

The CDR3 reads CASIRDRAGYEQYF. The CDR3 DNA is TGTGCCAGCATTAGAGACAGGGCCGGCTACGAGCAGTACTTC. The chain links TRBV2 to TRBJ2-7, with 7 positions matching TRBD1. The germline V gene encodes CDR1 SNHLY and CDR2 FYNNEI. The CDR3 runs 14 residues. The junction had 9 bases not matched to a gene; V was cut back by 7 bases and J by 3 bases.

This clone was recorded once. V is TRBV5-1 and J is TRBJ1-1; TRBD1 might be the D (5 bases). The CDR3 is 14 amino acids. Trimming removed 4 bases at V and 0 bases at J, with 10 bases between. In germline, CDR1 is SGHRS, CDR2 YFSETQ. CDR3 sequence: CASSEGSVNTEAFF. CDR3 nucleotides: TGCGCCAGCAGCGAGGGGTCAGTGAACACTGAAGCTTTCTTT.

This sequence joins TRBV29-1 and TRBJ2-7; possibly TRBD1 or TRBD2 for D (6 bases each). Trimming took 6 bases from V and 2 from J, leaving 14 bases between them. CDR1 and CDR2 (germline): SQVTM, ANQGSEA. The length of the CDR3 is 13 residues. The DNA for the CDR3 is TGCAGCGTGGTGGGGGGCCCCACCTACGAGCAGTACTTC. Amino acid sequence: CSVVGGPTYEQYF.

This rearrangement joins TRBV11-3 to TRBJ1-1; no definite D call. Germline CDR1 and CDR2: SGHNT and YENEEA. With 5 bases removed from V and 1 base from J, the gap between germline ends came to 17 bases. This CDR3 contains 16 residues. For the CDR3, the DNA is TGTGCCAGCAGCCCAAGCGCAGGTCTTACGAACACTGAAGCTTTCTTT. This sequence encodes CASSPSAGLTNTEAFF.

This chain joins TRBV11-3 and TRBJ2-7, with D tentatively TRBD1 or TRBD2 (5 bases each). Between the trimmed V and J ends, which lost 1 base and 4 bases, there was a span of 11 bases. The germline gives CDR1 SGHNT, CDR2 YENEEA. The CDR3 has 14 residues. CDR3 residues: CASSLGDQEYEQYF. Here the CDR3 DNA reads TGTGCCAGCAGCTTAGGGGACCAGGAATACGAGCAGTACTTC. The entire variable domain, with the rest obtained from reference TRBV11-3 and TRBJ2-7, is as follows: EAGVVQSPRYKIIEKKQPVAFWCNPISGHNTLYWYLQNLGQGPELLIRYENEEAVDDSQLPKDRFSAERLKGVDSTLKIQPAELGDSAVYLCASSLGDQEYEQYFGPGTRLTVT.

This chain joins TRBV5-1 and TRBJ2-4; D is perhaps TRBD2 (5 bases). This CDR3 is 13 amino acids long. Looked up from germline, CDR1 is SGHRS and CDR2 is YFSETQ. With 1 base removed from V and 7 bases from J, the gap between germline ends came to 9 bases. Written as DNA, the CDR3 is TGCGCCAGCAGCTTGTCGCCGGGGAACATTCAGTACTTC. This translates into CASSLSPGNIQYF. Supplemented by reference TRBV5-1 and TRBJ2-4, the full variable domain reads KAGVTQTPRYLIKTRGQQVTLSCSPISGHRSVSWYQQTPGQGLQFLFEYFSETQRNKGNFPGRFSGRQFSNSRSEMNVSTLELGDSALYLCASSLSPGNIQYFGAGTRLSVL.

The rearrangement uses TRBV5-1 and TRBJ1-4; no reliable D call. Germline V gives CDR1 SGHRS, CDR2 YFSETQ. V dropped 5 bases and J dropped 8 bases, with 10 bases sitting between them. This CDR3 has 12 residues. Written as DNA, the CDR3 is TGCGCCAGCAGATGGGTTTTCGAAAAACTGTTTTTT. As protein: CASRWVFEKLFF.

The V call is TRBV4-1, the J call TRBJ1-4, with D perhaps TRBD1 (5 bases). V was clipped by 0 bases and J by 7 bases, with 15 bases between them. The CDR3 totals 16 residues. Germline CDR1 and CDR2: MGHRA and YSYEKL. The CDR3 DNA follows: TGCGCCAGCAGCCAAGATTTGCTGCAGGGAAGTGAAAAACTGTTTTTT. Its translation: CASSQDLLQGSEKLFF.

The V and J genes are TRBV7-9 and TRBJ2-3; 7 positions match TRBD2. The germline V gene has CDR1 SEHNR and CDR2 FQNEAQ (reference sequence). CDR3 length equals 16 residues. Trimming at V came to 5 bases and at J to 4 bases, leaving 12 bases not matched to a gene. The CDR3 spells CASSPGWGGEADTQYF. The CDR3 coding sequence is TGTGCCAGCAGCCCCGGCTGGGGGGGAGAGGCAGATACGCAGTATTTT.